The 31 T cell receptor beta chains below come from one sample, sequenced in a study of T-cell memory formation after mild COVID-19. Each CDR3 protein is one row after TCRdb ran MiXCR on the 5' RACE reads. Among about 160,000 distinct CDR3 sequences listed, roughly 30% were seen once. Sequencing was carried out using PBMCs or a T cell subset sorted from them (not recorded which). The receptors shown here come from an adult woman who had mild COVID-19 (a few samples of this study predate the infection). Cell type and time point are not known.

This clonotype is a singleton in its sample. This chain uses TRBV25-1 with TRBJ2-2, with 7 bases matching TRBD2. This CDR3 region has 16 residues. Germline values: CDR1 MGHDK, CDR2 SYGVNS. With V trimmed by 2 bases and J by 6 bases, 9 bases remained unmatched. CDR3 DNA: TGTGCCAGCAGTGAAGTGAGGCTAGCGGCGGCCGGGGAGCTGTTTTTT. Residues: CASSEVRLAAAGELFF.

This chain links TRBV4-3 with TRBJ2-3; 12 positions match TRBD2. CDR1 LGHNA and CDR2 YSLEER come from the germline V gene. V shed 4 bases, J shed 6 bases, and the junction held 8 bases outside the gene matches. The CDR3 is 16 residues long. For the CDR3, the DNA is TGCGCCAGCAGCCGGACCGGACTAGCGGGATTCGATACGCAGTATTTT. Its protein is CASSRTGLAGFDTQYF.

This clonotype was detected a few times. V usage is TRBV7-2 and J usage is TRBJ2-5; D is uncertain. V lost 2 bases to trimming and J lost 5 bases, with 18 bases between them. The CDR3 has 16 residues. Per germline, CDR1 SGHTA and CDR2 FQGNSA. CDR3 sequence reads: CASSLRGTMGRETQYF. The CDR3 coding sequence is TGTGCCAGCAGCTTACGAGGCACCATGGGTAGGGAGACCCAGTACTTC.

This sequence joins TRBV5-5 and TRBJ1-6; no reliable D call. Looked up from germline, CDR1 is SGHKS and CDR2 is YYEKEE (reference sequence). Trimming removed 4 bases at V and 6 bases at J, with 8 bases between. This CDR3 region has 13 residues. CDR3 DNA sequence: TGTGCCAGCAGCCGCCTATCTAATTCACCCCTCCACTTT. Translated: CASSRLSNSPLHF.

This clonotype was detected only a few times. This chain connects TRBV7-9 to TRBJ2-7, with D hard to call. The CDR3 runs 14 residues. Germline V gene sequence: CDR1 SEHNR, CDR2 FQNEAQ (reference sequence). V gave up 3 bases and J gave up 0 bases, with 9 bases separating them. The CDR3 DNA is TGTGCCAGCAGCTTTTCTACGAGCTCCTACGAGCAGTACTTC. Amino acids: CASSFSTSSYEQYF.

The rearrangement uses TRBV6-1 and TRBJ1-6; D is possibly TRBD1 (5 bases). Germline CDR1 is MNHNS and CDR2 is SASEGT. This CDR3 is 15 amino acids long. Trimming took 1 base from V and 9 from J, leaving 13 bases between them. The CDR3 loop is CASSEGQGIGSPLHF. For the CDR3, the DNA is TGTGCCAGCAGTGAAGGCCAGGGCATCGGTTCACCCCTCCACTTT.

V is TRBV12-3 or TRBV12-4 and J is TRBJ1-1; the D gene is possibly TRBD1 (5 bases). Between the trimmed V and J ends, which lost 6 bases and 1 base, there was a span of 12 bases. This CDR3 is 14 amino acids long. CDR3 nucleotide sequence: TGTGCCAGCAGGGTGGCGGGGGGGAACACTGAAGCTTTCTTT. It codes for CASRVAGGNTEAFF.

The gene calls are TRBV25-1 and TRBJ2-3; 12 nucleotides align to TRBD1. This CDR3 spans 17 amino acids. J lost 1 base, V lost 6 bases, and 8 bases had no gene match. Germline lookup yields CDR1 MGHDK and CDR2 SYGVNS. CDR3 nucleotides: TGTGCCAGCAGCCGGGACAGGGGGCGCTTGGGCACAGATACGCAGTATTTT. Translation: CASSRDRGRLGTDTQYF.

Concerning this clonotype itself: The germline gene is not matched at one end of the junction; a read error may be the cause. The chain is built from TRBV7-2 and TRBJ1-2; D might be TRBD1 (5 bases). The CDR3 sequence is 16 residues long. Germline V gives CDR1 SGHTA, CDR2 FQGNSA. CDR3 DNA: TGTGCCAGCAGCCGCAGAACGGGACGGGTGGGGACGGGCTGCACCTTC. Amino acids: CASSRRTGRVGTGCTF.

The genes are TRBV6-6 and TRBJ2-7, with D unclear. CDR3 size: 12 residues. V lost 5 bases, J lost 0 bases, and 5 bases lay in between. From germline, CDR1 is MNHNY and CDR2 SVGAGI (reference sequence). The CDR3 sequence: CASSGASYEQYF. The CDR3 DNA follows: TGTGCCAGCAGTGGCGCCTCCTACGAGCAGTACTTC.

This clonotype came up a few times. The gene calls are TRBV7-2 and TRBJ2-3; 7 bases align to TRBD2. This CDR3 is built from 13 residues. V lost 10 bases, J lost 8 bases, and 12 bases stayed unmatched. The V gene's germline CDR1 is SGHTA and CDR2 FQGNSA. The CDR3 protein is CATTGAGVGTQYF. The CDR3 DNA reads TGTGCCACCACTGGTGCGGGAGTCGGTACGCAGTATTTT.

CDR3 in DNA: TGTGCCAGCAGCCCGTGGGAAGCGGGAGGGCCGGGGACCGGGGAGCTGTTTTTT. Its protein is CASSPWEAGGPGTGELFF. The chain links TRBV7-6 to TRBJ2-2, with TRBD2 identical over 10 bases. This CDR3 region has 18 residues. Germline-derived CDR1 and CDR2 are SGHVS and FNYEAQ. Trimming at V came to 5 bases and at J to 5 bases, leaving 14 bases not matched to a gene.

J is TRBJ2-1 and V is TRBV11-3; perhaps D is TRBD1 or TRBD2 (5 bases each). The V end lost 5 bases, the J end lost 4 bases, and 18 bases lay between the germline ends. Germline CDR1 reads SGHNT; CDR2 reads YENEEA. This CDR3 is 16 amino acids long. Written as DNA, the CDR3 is TGTGCCAGCAGCATAGTATCGAGGGGCAGTTACAATGAGCAGTTCTTC. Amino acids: CASSIVSRGSYNEQFF.

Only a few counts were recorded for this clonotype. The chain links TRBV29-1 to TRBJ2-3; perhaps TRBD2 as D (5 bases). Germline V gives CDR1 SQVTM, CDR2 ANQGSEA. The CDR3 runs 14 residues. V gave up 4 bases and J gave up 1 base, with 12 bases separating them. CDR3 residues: CSVAGRARTDTQYF. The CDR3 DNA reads TGCAGCGTTGCTGGGCGGGCTCGCACAGATACGCAGTATTTT.

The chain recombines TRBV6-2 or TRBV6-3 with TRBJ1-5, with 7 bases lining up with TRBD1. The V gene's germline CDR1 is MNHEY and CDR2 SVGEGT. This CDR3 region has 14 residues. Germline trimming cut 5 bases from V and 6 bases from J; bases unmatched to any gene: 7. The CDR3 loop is CASSTRDSVQPQHF. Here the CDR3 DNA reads TGTGCCAGCAGTACCCGGGACAGTGTTCAGCCCCAGCATTTT.

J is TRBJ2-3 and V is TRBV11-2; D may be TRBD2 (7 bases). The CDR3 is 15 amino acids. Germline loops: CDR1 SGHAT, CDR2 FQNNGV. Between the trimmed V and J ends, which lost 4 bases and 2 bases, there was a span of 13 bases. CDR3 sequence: CASSSRGALTDTQYF. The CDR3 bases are TGTGCCAGCAGCTCTCGGGGGGCCCTCACAGATACGCAGTATTTT. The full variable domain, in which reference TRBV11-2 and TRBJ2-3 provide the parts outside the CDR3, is EAGVAQSPRYKIIEKRQSVAFWCNPISGHATLYWYQQILGQGPKLLIQFQNNGVVDDSQLPKDRFSAERLKGVDSTLKIQPAKLEDSAVYLCASSSRGALTDTQYFGPGTRLTVL.

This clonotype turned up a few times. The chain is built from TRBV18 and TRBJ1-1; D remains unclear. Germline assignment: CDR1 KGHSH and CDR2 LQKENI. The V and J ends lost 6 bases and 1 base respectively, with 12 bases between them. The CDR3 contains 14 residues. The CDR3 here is CASSPDIQNTEAFF. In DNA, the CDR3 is TGTGCCAGCTCTCCCGACATACAGAACACTGAAGCTTTCTTT.

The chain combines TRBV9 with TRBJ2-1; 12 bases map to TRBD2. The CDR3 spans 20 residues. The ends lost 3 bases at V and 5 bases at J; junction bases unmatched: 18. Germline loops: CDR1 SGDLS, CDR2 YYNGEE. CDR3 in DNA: TGTGCCAGCAGCGGATCCCAGGGGACTAGCGGGTGGGTGAAGGACAATGAGCAGTTCTTC. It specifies CASSGSQGTSGWVKDNEQFF.

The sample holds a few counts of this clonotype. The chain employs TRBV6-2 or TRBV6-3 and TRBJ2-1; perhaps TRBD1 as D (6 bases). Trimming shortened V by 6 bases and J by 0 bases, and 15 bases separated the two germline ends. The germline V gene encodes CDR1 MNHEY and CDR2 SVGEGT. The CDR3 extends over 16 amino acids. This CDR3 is CASRYDRPYSYNEQFF. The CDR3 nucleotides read TGTGCCAGCAGGTACGACAGGCCTTACTCCTACAATGAGCAGTTCTTC.

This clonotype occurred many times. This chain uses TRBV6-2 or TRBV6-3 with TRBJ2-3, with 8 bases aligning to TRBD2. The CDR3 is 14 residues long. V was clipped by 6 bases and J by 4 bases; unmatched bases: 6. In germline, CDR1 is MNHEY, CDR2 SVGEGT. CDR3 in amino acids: CASRHTSGSDTQYF. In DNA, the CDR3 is TGTGCCAGCAGACACACTAGCGGATCAGATACGCAGTATTTT.

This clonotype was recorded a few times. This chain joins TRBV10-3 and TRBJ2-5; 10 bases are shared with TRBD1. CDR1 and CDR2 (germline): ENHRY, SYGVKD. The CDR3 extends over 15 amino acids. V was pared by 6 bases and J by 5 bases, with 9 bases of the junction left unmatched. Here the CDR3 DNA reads TGTGCCATCAGCTCCGGGACAGGGGAGTGGGAGACCCAGTACTTC. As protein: CAISSGTGEWETQYF.

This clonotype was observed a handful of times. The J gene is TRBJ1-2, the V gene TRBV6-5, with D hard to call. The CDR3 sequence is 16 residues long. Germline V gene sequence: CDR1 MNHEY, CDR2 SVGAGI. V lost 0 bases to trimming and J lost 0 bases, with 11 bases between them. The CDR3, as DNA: TGTGCCAGCAGTTACTCTTCGGAGGGCTCTAACTATGGCTACACCTTC. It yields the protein CASSYSSEGSNYGYTF.

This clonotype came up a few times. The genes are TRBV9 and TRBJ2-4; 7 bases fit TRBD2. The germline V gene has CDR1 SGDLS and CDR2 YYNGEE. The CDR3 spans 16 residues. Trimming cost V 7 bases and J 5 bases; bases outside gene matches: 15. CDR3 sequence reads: CASSVGPGGRENIQYF. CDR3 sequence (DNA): TGTGCCAGCTCTGTTGGTCCCGGGGGGAGAGAAAACATTCAGTACTTC.

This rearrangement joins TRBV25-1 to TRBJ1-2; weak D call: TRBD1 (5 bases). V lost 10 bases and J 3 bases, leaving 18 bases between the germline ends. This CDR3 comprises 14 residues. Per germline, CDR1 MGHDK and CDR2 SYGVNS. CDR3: CATSTAGLDYGYTF. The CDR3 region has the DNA TGTGCCACTTCTACTGCAGGGCTGGACTATGGCTACACCTTC.

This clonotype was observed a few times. CDR3 sequence reads: CASSLTGQINTEAFF. CDR3 DNA sequence: TGTGCCAGCAGCTTAACGGGACAGATCAACACTGAAGCTTTCTTT. The genes are TRBV7-8 and TRBJ1-1; TRBD1 agrees at 7 bases. Trimming cost V 2 bases and J 2 bases; bases outside gene matches: 5. Looked up from germline, CDR1 is SGHVS and CDR2 is FQNEAQ. The CDR3 contains 15 residues.

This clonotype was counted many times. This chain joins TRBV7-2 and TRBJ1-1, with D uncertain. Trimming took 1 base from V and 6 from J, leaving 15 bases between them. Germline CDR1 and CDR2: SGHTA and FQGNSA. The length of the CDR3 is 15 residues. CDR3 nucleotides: TGTGCCAGCAGCTTAGAAGTGGTTGGGATCGCTGAAGCTTTCTTT. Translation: CASSLEVVGIAEAFF.

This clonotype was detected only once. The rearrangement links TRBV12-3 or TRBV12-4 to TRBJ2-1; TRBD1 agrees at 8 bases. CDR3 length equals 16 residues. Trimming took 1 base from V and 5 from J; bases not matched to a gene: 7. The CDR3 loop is CASSLDPGQENNEQFF. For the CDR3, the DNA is TGTGCCAGCAGTTTAGATCCGGGACAGGAAAACAATGAGCAGTTCTTC.

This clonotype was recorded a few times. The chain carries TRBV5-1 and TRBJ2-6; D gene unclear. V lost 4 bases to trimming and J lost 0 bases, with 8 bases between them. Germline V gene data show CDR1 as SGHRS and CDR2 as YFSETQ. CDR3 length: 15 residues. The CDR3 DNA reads TGCGCCAGCAGCGAGGAGAGCTCTGGGGCCAACGTCCTGACTTTC. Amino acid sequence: CASSEESSGANVLTF.

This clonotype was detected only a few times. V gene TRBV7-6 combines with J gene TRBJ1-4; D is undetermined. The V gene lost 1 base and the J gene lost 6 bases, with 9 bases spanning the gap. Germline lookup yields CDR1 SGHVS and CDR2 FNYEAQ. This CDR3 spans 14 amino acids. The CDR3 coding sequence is TGTGCCAGCAGCTTAGGAGGGCGGGATGAAAAACTGTTTTTT. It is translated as CASSLGGRDEKLFF.

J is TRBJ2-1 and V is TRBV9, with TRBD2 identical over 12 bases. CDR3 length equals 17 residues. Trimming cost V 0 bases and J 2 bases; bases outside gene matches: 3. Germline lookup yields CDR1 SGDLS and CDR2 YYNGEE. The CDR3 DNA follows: TGTGCCAGCAGCGTAGGGACTAGCGGGGATCCCTACAATGAGCAGTTCTTC. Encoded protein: CASSVGTSGDPYNEQFF.

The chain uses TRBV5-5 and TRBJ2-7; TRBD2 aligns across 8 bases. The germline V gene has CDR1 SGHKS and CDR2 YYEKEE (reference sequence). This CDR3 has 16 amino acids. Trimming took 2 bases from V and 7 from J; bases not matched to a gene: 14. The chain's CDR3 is CASSFFSGAGLGEQYF. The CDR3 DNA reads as TGTGCCAGCAGCTTCTTTAGCGGGGCTGGCCTTGGGGAGCAGTACTTC.